These T cell receptor beta chains were read from a single sample in a study of identical twins. TCRdb re-analysed the 5' RACE reads in MiXCR, keeping a single row per CDR3 protein. The sample gives under 1 million distinct CDR3 sequences, 9% to 15% of which show up once; roughly 1.5% is in the top ten. The same data also went into a second study, on yellow fever vaccine responses in identical twins.

The sequenced material came from PBMCs. Source of these receptors: a woman younger than 30 in good health. Each CDR3 is given with its conserved first and last residue. The D gene is left open where the match is weak. A row's size may be missing; if present it is once, few, many or a size class.

>few|17|TRBJ1-4|-|TRBV6-5
TGTGCCAGCAGTTACGGGTTCTTGTTGGCAACTAATGAAAAACTGTTTTTT
CASSYGFLLATNEKLFF
>many|16|TRBJ2-7|TRBD2|TRBV28
TGTGCCAGCAGTGATATAGTGGCTAGCGGAAACTACGAGCAGTACTTC
CASSDIVASGNYEQYF
>-|12|TRBJ1-1|TRBD1|TRBV2
TGTGCCGGGGGACAGGGAGGCACTGAAGCTTTCTTT
CAGGQGGTEAFF
>-|13|TRBJ2-5|-|TRBV12-3/TRBV12-4
TGTGCCAGCAGTTTCTTCAGGCAAGAGACCCAGTACTTC
CASSFFRQETQYF
>many|12|TRBJ2-1|-|TRBV4-1
TGCGCCAGCAGCCAAGGGTTGGGTGAGCAGTTCTTC
CASSQGLGEQFF
>few|14|TRBJ2-1|TRBD1|TRBV6-1
TGTGCCATCCCGGGACAGACGGCCTACAATGAGCAGTTCTTC
CAIPGQTAYNEQFF
>few|16|TRBJ2-2|-|TRBV15
TGTGCCACCAGCAGGACAACAGCCGCGAACACCGGGGAGCTGTTTTTT
CATSRTTAANTGELFF
>-|13|TRBJ2-5|-|TRBV29-1
TGCAGCGTTGATGGAGAGTGGAGAGAGACCCAGTACTTC
CSVDGEWRETQYF
>many|12|TRBJ2-7|-|TRBV2
TGTGCCAGCAGTGAAGCGCTGGCAGGGCAGTACTTC
CASSEALAGQYF
>few|17|TRBJ2-3|-|TRBV4-1
TGCGCCAGCAGCCACGGGTTTGTGGGAGTTGGGACAGATACGCAGTATTTT
CASSHGFVGVGTDTQYF
>-|16|TRBJ2-1|TRBD1|TRBV19
TGTGCCAGTAGTGTGACCGGGACAGGGAAAGGAAATGAGCAGTTCTTC
CASSVTGTGKGNEQFF
>many|20|TRBJ2-2|TRBD2|TRBV6-4
TGTGCCAGCAGAACCCCCCGAGAGCGGGAGGGCCCTCGGAGCACCGGGGAGCTGTTTTTT
CASRTPREREGPRSTGELFF
>few|15|TRBJ1-2|TRBD1|TRBV10-3
TGTGCCATCAGTGGAGGCCCGGACAGGGGCGGTGGCTACACCTTC
CAISGGPDRGGGYTF
>-|15|TRBJ2-3|-|TRBV5-1
TGCGCCAGCAGCTTGCAACAGGAACACACAGATACGCAGTATTTT
CASSLQQEHTDTQYF
>few|15|TRBJ2-1|TRBD1|TRBV24-1
TGTGCCACCAGTGACCGGGACAGGGTCAGCAATGAGCAGTTCTTC
CATSDRDRVSNEQFF